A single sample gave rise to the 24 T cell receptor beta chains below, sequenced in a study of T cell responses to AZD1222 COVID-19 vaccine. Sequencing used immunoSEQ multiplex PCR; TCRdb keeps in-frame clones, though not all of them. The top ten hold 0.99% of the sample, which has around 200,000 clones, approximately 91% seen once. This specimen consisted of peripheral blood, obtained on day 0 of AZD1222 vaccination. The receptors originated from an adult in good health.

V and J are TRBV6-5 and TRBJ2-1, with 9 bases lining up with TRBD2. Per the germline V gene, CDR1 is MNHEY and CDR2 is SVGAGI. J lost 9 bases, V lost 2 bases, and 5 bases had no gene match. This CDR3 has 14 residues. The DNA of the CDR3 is TGTGCCAGCAGTTACGGGGGACTAGCTGGTGAGCAGTTCTTC. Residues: CASSYGGLAGEQFF.

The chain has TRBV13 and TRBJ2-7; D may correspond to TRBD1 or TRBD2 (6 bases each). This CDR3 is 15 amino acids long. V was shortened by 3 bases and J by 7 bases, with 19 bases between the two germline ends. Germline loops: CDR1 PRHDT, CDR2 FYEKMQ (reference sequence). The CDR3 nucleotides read TGTGCCAGCAGCTTTAGGGGGTTTAGCGGCGTGGAGCAGTACTTC. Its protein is CASSFRGFSGVEQYF.

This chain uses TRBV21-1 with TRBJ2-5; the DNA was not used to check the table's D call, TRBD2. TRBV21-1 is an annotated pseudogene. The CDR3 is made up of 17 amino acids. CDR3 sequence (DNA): TGTGCCAGCAGCAACGGGAGCCCACGGCCTGTTCAAGAGACCCAGTACTTC. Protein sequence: CASSNGSPRPVQETQYF.

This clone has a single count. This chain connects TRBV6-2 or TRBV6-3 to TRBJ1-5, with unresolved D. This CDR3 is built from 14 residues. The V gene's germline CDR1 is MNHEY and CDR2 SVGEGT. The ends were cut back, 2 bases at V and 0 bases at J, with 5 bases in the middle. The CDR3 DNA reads TGTGCCAGCAGTTACGTGTATAGCAATCAGCCCCAGCATTTT. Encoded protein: CASSYVYSNQPQHF.

CDR3 residues: CASSLATGGGTGELFF. CDR3 bases: TGTGCCAGCAGCTTAGCCACCGGGGGGGGCACCGGGGAGCTGTTTTTT. The chain carries TRBV7-3 and TRBJ2-2; 8 bases match TRBD2. After removal of 2 bases from V and 4 bases from J, the junction contained 6 bases not matched to a gene. Germline loops: CDR1 SGHTA, CDR2 FQGTGA. CDR3 length: 16 amino acids.

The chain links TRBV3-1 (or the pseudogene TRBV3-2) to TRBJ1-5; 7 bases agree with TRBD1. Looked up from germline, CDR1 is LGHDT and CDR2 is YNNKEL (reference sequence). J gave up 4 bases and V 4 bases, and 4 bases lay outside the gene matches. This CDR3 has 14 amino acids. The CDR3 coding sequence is TGTGCCAGCAGCCCGACAGGGCCAAATCAGCCCCAGCATTTT. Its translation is CASSPTGPNQPQHF.

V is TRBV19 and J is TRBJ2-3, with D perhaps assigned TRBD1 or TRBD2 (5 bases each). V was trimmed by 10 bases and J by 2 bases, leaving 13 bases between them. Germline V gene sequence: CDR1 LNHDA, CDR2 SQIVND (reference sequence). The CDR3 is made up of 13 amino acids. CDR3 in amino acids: CATKRGPTDTQYF. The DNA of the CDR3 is TGTGCCACCAAGAGGGGTCCCACAGATACGCAGTATTTT.

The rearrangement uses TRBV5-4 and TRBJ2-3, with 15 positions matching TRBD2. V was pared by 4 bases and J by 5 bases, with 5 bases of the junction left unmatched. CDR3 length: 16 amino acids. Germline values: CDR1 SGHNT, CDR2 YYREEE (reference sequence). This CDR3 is CASSKGLAGGQDTQYF. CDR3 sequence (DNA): TGTGCCAGCAGCAAAGGACTAGCGGGGGGGCAAGATACGCAGTATTTT.

CDR3 loop: CASSWVTDRVNTEAFF. The CDR3 nucleotides are TGTGCCAGCAGCTGGGTGACGGACAGGGTTAACACTGAAGCTTTCTTT. The V and J genes are TRBV5-5 and TRBJ1-1, with 8 positions matching TRBD1. Germline assignment: CDR1 SGHKS and CDR2 YYEKEE (reference sequence). Trimming took 3 bases from V and 2 from J; bases not matched to a gene: 9. The CDR3 sequence is 16 residues long.

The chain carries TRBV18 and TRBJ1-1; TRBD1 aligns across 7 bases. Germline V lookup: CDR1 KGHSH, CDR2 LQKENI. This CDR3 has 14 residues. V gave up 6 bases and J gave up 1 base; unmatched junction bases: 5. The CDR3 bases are TGTGCCAGCTCTCTCGACAGGGCGAACACTGAAGCTTTCTTT. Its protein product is CASSLDRANTEAFF.

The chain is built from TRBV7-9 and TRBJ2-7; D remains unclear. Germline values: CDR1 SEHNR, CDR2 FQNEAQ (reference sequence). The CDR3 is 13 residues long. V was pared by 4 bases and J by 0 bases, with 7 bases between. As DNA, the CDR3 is TGTGCCAGCAGCTCGAACAGCTCCTACGAGCAGTACTTC. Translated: CASSSNSSYEQYF. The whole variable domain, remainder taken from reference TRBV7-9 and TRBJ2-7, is DTGVSQNPRHKITKRGQNVTFRCDPISEHNRLYWYRQTLGQGPEFLTYFQNEAQLEKSRLLSDRFSAERPKGSFSTLEIQRTEQGDSAMYLCASSSNSSYEQYFGPGTRLTVT.

The CDR3 DNA is TGCAGCGTTATGAAAGGAACCCAGGGGGTGAACACTGAAGCTTTCTTT. Translating gives CSVMKGTQGVNTEAFF. The gene calls are TRBV29-1 and TRBJ1-1, with 7 bases that match TRBD1. J was trimmed by 0 bases and V by 5 bases; bases with no gene match: 12. Looked up from germline, CDR1 is SQVTM and CDR2 is ANQGSEA. The CDR3 runs to 16 residues.

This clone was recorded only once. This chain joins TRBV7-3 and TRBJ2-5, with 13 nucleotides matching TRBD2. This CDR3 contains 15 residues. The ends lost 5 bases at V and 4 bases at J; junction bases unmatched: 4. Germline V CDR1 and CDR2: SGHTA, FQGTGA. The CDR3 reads CASSTSGGALETQYF. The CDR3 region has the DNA TGTGCCAGCAGCACTAGCGGGGGGGCCTTAGAGACCCAGTACTTC.

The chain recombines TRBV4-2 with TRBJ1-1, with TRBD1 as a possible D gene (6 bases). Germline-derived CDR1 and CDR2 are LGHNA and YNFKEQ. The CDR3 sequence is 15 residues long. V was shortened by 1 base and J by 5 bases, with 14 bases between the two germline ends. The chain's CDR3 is CASSQGSRGVTEAFF. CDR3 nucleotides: TGTGCCAGCAGCCAAGGGTCCAGGGGAGTTACTGAAGCTTTCTTT.

The DNA of the CDR3 is TGTGCCAGCAGCTTAGGGTCTAGCGGAGGGGGTTCTGCGGGGGAGACCCAGTACTTC. The encoded protein is CASSLGSSGGGSAGETQYF. The chain recombines TRBV5-4 with TRBJ2-5; weak D call: TRBD2 (7 bases). The CDR3 has 19 residues. The germline V and J ends were trimmed by 2 bases and 5 bases, with 28 bases remaining between them. Germline CDR1 and CDR2: SGHNT and YYREEE (reference sequence).

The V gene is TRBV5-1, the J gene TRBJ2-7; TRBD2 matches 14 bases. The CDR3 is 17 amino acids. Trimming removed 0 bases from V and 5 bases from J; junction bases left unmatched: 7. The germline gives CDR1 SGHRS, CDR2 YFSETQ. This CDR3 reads CASSLAGTSGSGHEQYF. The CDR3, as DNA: TGCGCCAGCAGCTTGGCCGGGACTAGCGGGAGCGGGCACGAGCAGTACTTC.

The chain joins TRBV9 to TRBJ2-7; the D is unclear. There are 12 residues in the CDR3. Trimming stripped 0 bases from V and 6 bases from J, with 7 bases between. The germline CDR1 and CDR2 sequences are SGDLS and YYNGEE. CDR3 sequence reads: CASSVDSSEQYF. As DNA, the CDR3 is TGTGCCAGCAGCGTAGATTCTTCCGAGCAGTACTTC.

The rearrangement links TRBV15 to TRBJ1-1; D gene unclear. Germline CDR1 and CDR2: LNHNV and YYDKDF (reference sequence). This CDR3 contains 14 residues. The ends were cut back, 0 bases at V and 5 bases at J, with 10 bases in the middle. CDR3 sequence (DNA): TGTGCCACCAGCAGAGATTTTGGGAGGACTGAAGCTTTCTTT. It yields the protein CATSRDFGRTEAFF.

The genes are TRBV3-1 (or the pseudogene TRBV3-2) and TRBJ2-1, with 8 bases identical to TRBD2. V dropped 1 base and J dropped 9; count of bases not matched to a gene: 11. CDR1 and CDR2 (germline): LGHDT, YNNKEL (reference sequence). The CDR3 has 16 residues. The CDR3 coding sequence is TGTGCCAGCAGCCAAGTCCCAAGCGGGGGTAAAGGTGAGCAGTTCTTC. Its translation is CASSQVPSGGKGEQFF.

The CDR3 DNA follows: TGTGCCAGCAGCCAAGTACACCCAGGGTTGTATGGCTACACCTTC. Its translation is CASSQVHPGLYGYTF. The chain has TRBV3-1 (or the pseudogene TRBV3-2) and TRBJ1-2; maybe TRBD1 (5 bases). This CDR3 has 15 amino acids. The V end was cut by 1 base, the J end by 5 bases, with 14 bases between. Germline CDR1 reads LGHDT; CDR2 reads YNNKEL (reference sequence).

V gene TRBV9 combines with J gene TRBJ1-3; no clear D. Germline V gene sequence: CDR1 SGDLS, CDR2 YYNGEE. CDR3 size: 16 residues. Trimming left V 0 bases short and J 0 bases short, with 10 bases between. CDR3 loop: CASSVVGSSSGNTIYF. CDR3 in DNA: TGTGCCAGCAGCGTAGTAGGTTCCAGCTCTGGAAACACCATATATTTT.

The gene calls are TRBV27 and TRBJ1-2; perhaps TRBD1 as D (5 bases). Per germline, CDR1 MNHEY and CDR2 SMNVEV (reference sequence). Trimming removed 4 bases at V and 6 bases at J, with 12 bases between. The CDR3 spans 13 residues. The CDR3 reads CASSYRQGHGYTF. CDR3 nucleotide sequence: TGTGCCAGCAGTTACCGGCAGGGTCATGGCTACACCTTC.

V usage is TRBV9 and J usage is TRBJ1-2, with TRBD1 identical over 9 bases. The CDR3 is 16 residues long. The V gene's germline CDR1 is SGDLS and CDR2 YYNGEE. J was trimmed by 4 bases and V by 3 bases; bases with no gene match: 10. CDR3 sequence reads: CASSGSRQGGLYGYTF. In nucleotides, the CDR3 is TGTGCCAGCAGCGGATCTCGACAGGGGGGTCTCTATGGCTACACCTTC.

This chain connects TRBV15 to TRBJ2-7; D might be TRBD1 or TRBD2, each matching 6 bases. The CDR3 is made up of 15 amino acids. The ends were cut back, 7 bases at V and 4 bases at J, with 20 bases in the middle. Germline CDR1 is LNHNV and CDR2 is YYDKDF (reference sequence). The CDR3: CATTSEAGGEYEQYF. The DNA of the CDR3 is TGTGCCACCACCTCAGAGGCCGGGGGCGAATACGAGCAGTACTTC.